Below, one TCR beta chain is given with its context. Its specificity is unknown. The junction departs from the called germline gene at one end, perhaps through a read error. Total RNA (approximately 500 ng) served as template for TCR beta cDNA synthesis primed by a constant-region primer. Library construction for TCR beta comprised three nested multiplex PCR rounds performed with slightly modified ARM-PCR. Via MiXCR, TCRdb re-called the multiplex PCR reads, giving one row per CDR3 protein. The top ten hold roughly a fifth of the sample, which has under 90,000 distinct CDR3 sequences, 55% to 85% seen once. This entry comes from a study of tumor-infiltrating lymphocytes in primary liver carcinoma. General study points: Merely about 7-25% of top clones occurred in all five tumor regions. Blood had a significantly lower top-250-clone fraction than tumors did (p = 0.039).

Unsorted bulk tissue (roughly 19-31 mg) underwent RNA and DNA co-extraction. Enrolled patients were chronically infected with HBV and treatment-naive. This clonotype was obtained from a man aged 35 to 55 with primary liver carcinoma and hepatitis B virus infection. The sequenced material came from liver tumor tissue from sampling region 1. Stated subset: tumor region T1, superior pole.

This CDR3 is CTSTPGGTEASF. The CDR3 DNA sequence: TGTACCAGCACCCCCGGGGGCACTGAAGCTTCCTTT. The gene calls are TRBV7-9 and TRBJ1-1; TRBD1 is a possible D gene (6 bases). CDR3 length: 12 amino acids. Germline V gene sequence: CDR1 SEHNR, CDR2 FQNEAQ (reference sequence).